The 26 T cell receptor beta chains presented below share a single source sample, sequenced in a study of blood T cell repertoires in COVID-19. Here immunoSEQ multiplex PCR was the method, and the copy in TCRdb shows in-frame clones only, minus some. The data hold 90,000 or so clones, with roughly 89% observed a single time. Sequences were obtained from peripheral blood. Receptors were obtained from a woman between 70 and 85 years old with acute or convalescent COVID-19.

The rearrangement links TRBV6-1 to TRBJ2-5; 10 positions match TRBD1. The ends lost 2 bases at V and 4 bases at J; junction bases unmatched: 7. The CDR3 is 16 amino acids. Germline lookup yields CDR1 MNHNS and CDR2 SASEGT. The CDR3 reads CASSEFKGTGAETQYF. The CDR3 DNA reads TGTGCCAGCAGTGAATTTAAAGGGACAGGGGCAGAGACCCAGTACTTC.

The rearrangement uses TRBV7-9 and TRBJ2-7, with 7 bases fitting TRBD1. Germline V gene lookup returns CDR1 SEHNR and CDR2 FQNEAQ (reference sequence). This CDR3 spans 15 amino acids. V lost 2 bases, J lost 1 base, and 5 bases stayed unmatched. CDR3 residues: CASSLSRTGSYEQYF. The CDR3 DNA reads TGTGCCAGCAGCTTAAGTCGGACAGGATCCTACGAGCAGTACTTC.

This clone was seen only a few times. This sequence joins TRBV19 and TRBJ1-5; 8 bases are a match to TRBD1. In germline, CDR1 is LNHDA, CDR2 SQIVND (reference sequence). The trim removed 6 bases at V and 4 bases at J, leaving 11 bases unmatched. The CDR3 is 16 residues long. The CDR3 sequence is CASSAIGTGKNQPQHF. CDR3 sequence (DNA): TGTGCCAGTAGCGCGATAGGGACAGGAAAGAATCAGCCCCAGCATTTT.

The chain uses TRBV5-1 and TRBJ2-2, with D perhaps TRBD1 (6 bases). The ends were cut back, 4 bases at V and 3 bases at J, with 10 bases in the middle. This CDR3 contains 14 residues. Germline assignment: CDR1 SGHRS and CDR2 YFSETQ. CDR3 loop: CASSQGSYTGELFF. CDR3 coding DNA: TGCGCCAGCAGCCAGGGGTCGTACACCGGGGAGCTGTTTTTT. Combining the CDR3 with reference TRBV5-1 and TRBJ2-2 gives the whole variable domain KAGVTQTPRYLIKTRGQQVTLSCSPISGHRSVSWYQQTPGQGLQFLFEYFSETQRNKGNFPGRFSGRQFSNSRSEMNVSTLELGDSALYLCASSQGSYTGELFFGEGSRLTVL.

This rearrangement joins TRBV10-2 to TRBJ2-7; 8 bases align to TRBD1. V lost 2 bases to trimming and J lost 1 base; unmatched junction nucleotides: 7. The germline gives CDR1 WSHSY, CDR2 SAAADI. The CDR3 contains 16 residues. The CDR3 coding sequence is TGCGCCAGCAGTGAGGTCCGGACAGGGAGGTCCTACGAGCAGTACGTC. It translates to CASSEVRTGRSYEQYV.

The chain employs TRBV19 and TRBJ1-5; weak D call: TRBD1 (6 bases). The CDR3 sequence is 15 residues long. CDR1 LNHDA and CDR2 SQIVND come from the germline V gene (reference sequence). V was cut by 3 bases and J by 3 bases, with 12 bases left in between. The CDR3 is CASSIWNRDNQPQHF. For the CDR3, the DNA is TGTGCCAGTAGTATTTGGAACAGGGACAATCAGCCCCAGCATTTT.

Concerning this clone itself: The identical CDR3 is also encoded by other nucleotide sequences in the sample. The chain recombines TRBV28 with TRBJ1-3, with a tentative D call TRBD1 (5 bases). This CDR3 is built from 14 residues. CDR1 and CDR2 (germline): MDHEN, SYDVKM. V was cut by 4 bases and J by 0 bases, with 7 bases left in between. The CDR3 sequence: CASSSGGSGNTIYF. CDR3 nucleotide sequence: TGTGCCAGCAGTTCGGGGGGCTCTGGAAACACCATATATTTT.

The rearrangement links TRBV27 to TRBJ2-1; weak D call: TRBD2 (5 bases). CDR3 length: 15 amino acids. Germline CDR1 is MNHEY and CDR2 is SMNVEV (reference sequence). V was clipped by 6 bases and J by 0 bases, with 12 bases between them. In nucleotides, the CDR3 is TGTGCCAGCAGCCGGGAAGCAAGCTCCTACAATGAGCAGTTCTTC. Translating it yields CASSREASSYNEQFF.

The chain recombines TRBV7-6 with TRBJ1-6; D not certain. V shed 1 base and J shed 0 bases, with 10 bases lying between them. The germline V gene has CDR1 SGHVS and CDR2 FNYEAQ. This CDR3 has 17 residues. The chain's CDR3 is CASSLVAPSSYNSPLHF. In DNA form, the CDR3 reads TGTGCCAGCAGCTTAGTAGCTCCGAGCTCCTATAATTCACCCCTCCACTTT.

The V call is TRBV15, the J call TRBJ2-1; TRBD2 might be the D (6 bases). The V end lost 0 bases, the J end lost 0 bases, and 12 bases lay between the germline ends. The CDR3 consists of 17 residues. CDR1 and CDR2 from the germline V gene are LNHNV and YYDKDF (reference sequence). The CDR3: CATSRESRGSSYNEQFF. In DNA form, the CDR3 reads TGTGCCACCAGCAGAGAGAGCCGGGGGAGCTCCTACAATGAGCAGTTCTTC.

The chain employs TRBV11-1 and TRBJ2-7; 8 nucleotides align to TRBD1. J was trimmed by 1 base and V by 6 bases; bases with no gene match: 8. Germline-derived CDR1 and CDR2 are SGHAT and FQDESV (reference sequence). CDR3 length: 15 residues. CDR3 protein: CASRRTGCDSYEQYV. CDR3 bases: TGTGCCAGCAGGAGGACAGGGTGTGATTCCTACGAGCAGTACGTC.

The chain couples TRBV5-5 to TRBJ2-7; D not certain. Germline V lookup: CDR1 SGHKS, CDR2 YYEKEE (reference sequence). Trimming removed 4 bases from V and 4 bases from J, with 15 bases in between. This CDR3 has 14 residues. The CDR3, as DNA: TGTGCCAGCAGCCGCGACAATCGAGTGTACGAGCAGTACGTC. This translates into CASSRDNRVYEQYV.

V and J are TRBV27 and TRBJ2-7; TRBD2 matches at 11 bases. Trimming at V came to 4 bases and at J to 2 bases, leaving 10 bases not matched to a gene. The germline V gene encodes CDR1 MNHEY and CDR2 SMNVEV (reference sequence). There are 17 residues in the CDR3. CDR3 coding DNA: TGTGCCAGCAGTTCCCGCGGTAGCGGGAGGGGTACCTACGAGCAGTACTTC. This translates into CASSSRGSGRGTYEQYF.

The V and J genes are TRBV14 and TRBJ1-2; 9 nucleotides line up with TRBD1. CDR3 length: 16 amino acids. Trimming cost V 1 base and J 4 bases; bases outside gene matches: 7. Germline V CDR1 and CDR2: SGHDN, FVKESK. The CDR3 DNA follows: TGTGCCAGCAGCCAAGGGACCGGACAGGGGTTCTATGGCTACACCTTC. Translation gives CASSQGTGQGFYGYTF.

The chain uses TRBV27 and TRBJ2-3, with TRBD2 matching 14 bases. The CDR3 spans 17 residues. Germline CDR1 MNHEY, CDR2 SMNVEV (reference sequence). Unmatched junction bases numbered 8, after V lost 5 bases and J lost 4 bases. CDR3 sequence: CASSLRTSGGLADTQYF. CDR3 in DNA: TGTGCCAGCAGTCTAAGGACTAGCGGGGGGCTCGCAGATACGCAGTATTTT.

The chain recombines TRBV28 with TRBJ2-1; 7 bases fit TRBD2. Germline CDR1 MDHEN, CDR2 SYDVKM. Trimming at V came to 4 bases and at J to 0 bases, leaving 6 bases not matched to a gene. The CDR3 has 16 amino acids. CDR3 DNA sequence: TGTGCCAGCAGTTCGCTAGCGGCTAGCTCCTACAATGAGCAGTTCTTC. Amino acid sequence: CASSSLAASSYNEQFF.

The chain uses TRBV19 and TRBJ2-1; 8 positions agree with TRBD2. CDR1 is LNHDA, CDR2 SQIVND, per germline (reference sequence). Trimming at V came to 5 bases and at J to 7 bases, leaving 4 bases not matched to a gene. The CDR3 is 13 residues long. CDR3 loop: CASSVSGVNEQFF. In nucleotides, the CDR3 is TGTGCCAGTAGTGTTAGCGGGGTAAATGAGCAGTTCTTC.

The chain carries TRBV5-1 and TRBJ2-7; tentative D call: TRBD2 (6 bases). The CDR3 contains 17 residues. The V gene lost 0 bases and the J gene lost 1 base, with 17 bases spanning the gap. The germline V gene encodes CDR1 SGHRS and CDR2 YFSETQ. Here the CDR3 reads CASSLVVDYRISYEQYF. The CDR3 bases are TGCGCCAGCAGCTTGGTAGTGGACTACCGAATTTCCTACGAGCAGTACTTC. Full variable domain (missing parts from reference TRBV5-1 and TRBJ2-7): KAGVTQTPRYLIKTRGQQVTLSCSPISGHRSVSWYQQTPGQGLQFLFEYFSETQRNKGNFPGRFSGRQFSNSRSEMNVSTLELGDSALYLCASSLVVDYRISYEQYFGPGTRLTVT.

The V call is TRBV19, the J call TRBJ1-5; D possibly corresponds to TRBD1 (5 bases). Trimming pared 7 bases from V and 6 bases from J, leaving 22 bases between. Germline CDR1 reads LNHDA; CDR2 reads SQIVND (reference sequence). This CDR3 is built from 16 residues. CDR3: CASTQDPGVTGQPQHF. The CDR3, as DNA: TGTGCCAGTACTCAGGACCCGGGGGTGACGGGTCAGCCCCAGCATTTT.

V usage is TRBV27 and J usage is TRBJ2-1; D is possibly TRBD2 (7 bases). The CDR3 has 15 residues. Trimming removed 3 bases from V and 2 bases from J, with 11 bases in between. Per the germline V gene, CDR1 is MNHEY and CDR2 is SMNVEV (reference sequence). DNA of the CDR3: TGTGCCAGCAGTTTCGCGGGGGCTACCTACAATGAGCAGTTCTTC. This codes for CASSFAGATYNEQFF.

V gene TRBV28 combines with J gene TRBJ2-3; 7 bases map to TRBD2. V was pared by 7 bases and J by 3 bases, with 10 bases of the junction left unmatched. The CDR3 consists of 15 residues. Germline CDR1 and CDR2: MDHEN and SYDVKM. The CDR3 coding sequence is TGTGCCAGCATCCGGGCGGGAGCTTGGACAGATACGCAGTATTTT. This translates into CASIRAGAWTDTQYF.

V usage is TRBV27 and J usage is TRBJ2-5, with 7 bases identical to TRBD1. Germline V gives CDR1 MNHEY, CDR2 SMNVEV (reference sequence). Losses at the gene ends were 4 bases for V and 0 bases for J; bases not matched to a gene: 20. This CDR3 region has 20 residues. DNA for the CDR3: TGTGCCAGCAGTTCCGAATACGACCAAACTCCGGGACAGTACCAAGAGACCCAGTACTTC. Translating it yields CASSSEYDQTPGQYQETQYF.

This clone occurred a few times. The chain uses TRBV27 and TRBJ2-2; D is unclear. The CDR3 has 16 residues. Germline V gene sequence: CDR1 MNHEY, CDR2 SMNVEV (reference sequence). V lost 2 bases and J 2 bases, leaving 12 bases between the germline ends. The CDR3: CASSLNQASNTGELFF. DNA of the CDR3: TGTGCCAGCAGTTTAAATCAGGCGTCTAACACCGGGGAGCTGTTTTTT.

The J gene is TRBJ1-2, the V gene TRBV10-3, with 7 positions matching TRBD1. Losses at the gene ends were 7 bases for V and 2 bases for J; bases not matched to a gene: 10. Germline assignment: CDR1 ENHRY and CDR2 SYGVKD. The CDR3 runs to 15 residues. CDR3 nucleotide sequence: TGTGCCATCACCGGGACAGTCGATCCCAACTATGGCTACACCTTC. Protein sequence: CAITGTVDPNYGYTF.

This rearrangement joins TRBV28 to TRBJ1-6; D is perhaps TRBD1 (6 bases). CDR1 is MDHEN and CDR2 is SYDVKM in the germline V gene. V was trimmed by 2 bases and J by 10 bases, leaving 15 bases between them. This CDR3 has 15 residues. The CDR3 DNA follows: TGTGCCAGCAGTTTAGTTCTGGGGGCGAGGTCACCCCTCCACTTT. This sequence encodes CASSLVLGARSPLHF.

The chain carries TRBV7-2 and TRBJ1-1; D ambiguous. Trimming cost V 3 bases and J 2 bases, with 7 bases left between them. The length of the CDR3 is 13 residues. CDR1 and CDR2 (germline): SGHTA, FQGNSA. CDR3 sequence (DNA): TGTGCCAGCAGCTTGGAGGGAAACACTGAAGCTTTCTTT. Amino acid sequence: CASSLEGNTEAFF. The variable domain in full, with the rest retrieved from reference TRBV7-2 and TRBJ1-1, is GAGVSQSPSNKVTEKGKDVELRCDPISGHTALYWYRQSLGQGLEFLIYFQGNSAPDKSGLPSDRFSAERTGGSVSTLTIQRTQQEDSAVYLCASSLEGNTEAFFGQGTRLTVV.